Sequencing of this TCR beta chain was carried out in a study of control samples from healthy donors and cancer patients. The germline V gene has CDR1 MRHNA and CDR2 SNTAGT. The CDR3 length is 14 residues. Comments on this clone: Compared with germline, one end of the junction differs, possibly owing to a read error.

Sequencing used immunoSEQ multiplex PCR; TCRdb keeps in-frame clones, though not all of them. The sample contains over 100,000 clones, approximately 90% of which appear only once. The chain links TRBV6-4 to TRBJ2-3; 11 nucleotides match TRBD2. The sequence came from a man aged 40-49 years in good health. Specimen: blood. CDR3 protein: CASSDSASGGPRSF. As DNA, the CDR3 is TGTGCCAGCAGTGACTCTGCTAGCGGGGGGCCCAGGTCTTTT.